Detailed here is one T cell receptor (beta chain). The target of this receptor is not known. No per-base quality is available; no much larger clone lies one base away. TCRbeta CDR3 regions were amplified from genomic DNA using the immunoSEQ Assay, a bias-controlled multiplex PCR. As for the original processing: The number of nucleated cells in each sample was estimated by amplification of reference gene primers within the assay. To quantify the absolute abundance of each unique TCRbeta CDR3 rearrangement, sequence reads were collapsed and filtered. For each sample, productive Simpson clonality was calculated as the square root of Simpson's diversity index over productive rearrangements. TCRdb holds this immuneACCESS table with in-frame rearrangements only. Some clones are missing; in checked studies, unresolved V genes explain under half, and the rest has no known cause. The DNA was the basis for D and trimming; V, J and clone size are from that table. This sample gives around 100,000 clones in total; over 75% of them show up just once. The biggest ten clones account for about 6.5% of the sample.

The entry originates in a study of blood T cell repertoires in COVID-19 (TCRdb year 2020). Concerning the study at large: Samples from collaborators originated in the United States, Italy and Spain and spanned both the acute and convalescent phases of COVID-19. The prospective study material was composed of cDNA or gDNA derived from T cells, B-cell-depleted T cells, or PBMCs. The dataset comprised deeply sampled blood TCRbeta repertoires from subjects exposed to, actively infected with, or recovered from COVID-19. A freely available public database, intended as a resource for researchers studying the immune response to SARS-CoV-2, is where the repertoires were released. Samples came from the ongoing ImmuneRACE study (first 160 participants) plus 1,254 subjects from 6 global collaborators. Nearly every sample came with metadata listing a de-identified subject ID, COVID-19 status, age in years and sex. HLA class I and class II types, where available, came from metadata supplied by the sample provider rather than from assay-based typing. Findings and caveats that apply to the study as a whole: How much clinical and demographic metadata was included differed by source and by participant, and the metadata was provided uncurated.

From a lookup of the germline V gene (reference sequence), CDR1 and CDR2 are LGHDT and YNNKEL. V is trimmed back by 4 bases and J by 8 bases, and the junction contains 16 bases that no gene match accounts for. The CDR3 spans 16 residues, from the cysteine through the phenylalanine. Here the CDR3 DNA is all that survives: 48 bases in frame from base 1. Whole blood was collected in K2EDTA tubes by collaborating institutions according to the institutions' own protocols. For TCRbeta analysis, collaborator samples were shipped as frozen whole blood, as isolated PBMCs, or as DNA extracted from either sample type.

This sequence uses TRBV3-1 (or the pseudogene TRBV3-2) and TRBJ1-2; 7 junctional bases match TRBD1. What was sequenced was peripheral blood. This receptor was obtained from an older woman with acute or convalescent COVID-19. This receptor has the CDR3 CASSRSLGQSERGYTF. The nucleotide sequence is given as TGTGCCAGCAGCCGATCTTTGGGACAGTCGGAGCGGGGCTACACCTTC.